This TCR beta chain stems from a study of lymphopenia after photon versus proton radiotherapy. Study-level points and caveats: Relative stability marked proton patients; photon patients lost diversity and naive cells. Post-nadir TCR diversity decline inversely tracked overall survival among those who died.

TCRdb keeps only in-frame clones here, not all; method: immunoSEQ multiplex PCR. This table has about 33,000 clones, 85% to 90% appearing once. On this clone: Its antigen is currently unknown. One end of the junction varies from germline; a read error may be responsible.

CDR3 length: 9 amino acids. The germline V gene has CDR1 SGHTA and CDR2 FQGNSA. This sequence originates from a woman aged 45 to 65 with pancreatic cancer. The sequenced sample was peripheral blood, obtained from a patient treated with photon-based radiotherapy. The chain links TRBV7-2 to TRBJ2-7; 8 positions agree with TRBD2. CDR3 region: CASSLTSGF. The CDR3 DNA sequence: TGTGCCAGCAGCTTAACTAGCGGCTTC.